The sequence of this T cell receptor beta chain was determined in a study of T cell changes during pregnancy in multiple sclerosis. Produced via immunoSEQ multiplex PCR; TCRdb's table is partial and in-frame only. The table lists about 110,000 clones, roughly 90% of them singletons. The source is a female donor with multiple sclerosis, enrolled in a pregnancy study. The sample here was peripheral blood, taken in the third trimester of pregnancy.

The CDR3 DNA sequence: TGTGCCTGGAGTGTTCGGAGGGGCAACGACAATGAGCAGTTCTTC. As protein: CAWSVRRGNDNEQFF. The chain links TRBV30 to TRBJ2-1; tentatively, D is TRBD2 (6 bases). From germline, CDR1 is GTSNPN and CDR2 SVGIG (reference sequence). Trimming removed 0 bases at V and 5 bases at J, with 14 bases between. The CDR3 extends over 15 amino acids.